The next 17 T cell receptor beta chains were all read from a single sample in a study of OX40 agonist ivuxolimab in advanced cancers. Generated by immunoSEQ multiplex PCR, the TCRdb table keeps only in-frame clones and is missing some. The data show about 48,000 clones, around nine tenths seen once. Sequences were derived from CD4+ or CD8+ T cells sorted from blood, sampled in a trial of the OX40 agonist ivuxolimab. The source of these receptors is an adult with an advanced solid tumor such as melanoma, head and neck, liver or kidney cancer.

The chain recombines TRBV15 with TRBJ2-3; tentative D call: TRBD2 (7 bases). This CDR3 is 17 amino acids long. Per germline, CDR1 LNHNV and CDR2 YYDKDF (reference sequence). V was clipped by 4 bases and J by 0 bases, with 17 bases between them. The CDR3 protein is CATSNTRGQSSTDTQYF. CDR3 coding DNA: TGTGCCACCAGCAACACGCGGGGGCAATCTAGCACAGATACGCAGTATTTT.

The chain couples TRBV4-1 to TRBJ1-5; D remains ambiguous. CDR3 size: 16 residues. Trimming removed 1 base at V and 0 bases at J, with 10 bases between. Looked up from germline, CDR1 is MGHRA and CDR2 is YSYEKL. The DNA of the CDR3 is TGCGCCAGCAGCCAAGGGGGAGGGCATAGCAATCAGCCCCAGCATTTT. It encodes CASSQGGGHSNQPQHF.

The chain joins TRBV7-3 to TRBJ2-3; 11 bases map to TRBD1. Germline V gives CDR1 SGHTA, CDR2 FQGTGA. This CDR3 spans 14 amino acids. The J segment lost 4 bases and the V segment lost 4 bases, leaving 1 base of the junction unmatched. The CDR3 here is CASSSGQGADTQYF. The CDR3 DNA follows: TGTGCCAGCAGCTCGGGACAGGGGGCAGATACGCAGTATTTT. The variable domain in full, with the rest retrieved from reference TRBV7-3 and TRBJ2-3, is GAGVSQTPSNKVTEKGKYVELRCDPISGHTALYWYRQSLGQGPEFLIYFQGTGAADDSGLPNDRFFAVRPEGSVSTLKIQRTERGDSAVYLCASSSGQGADTQYFGPGTRLTVL.

The CDR3 protein is CASSLRAGVGKRGELFF. Written as DNA, the CDR3 is TGTGCCAGCAGCTTGCGAGCGGGAGTTGGGAAACGCGGGGAGCTGTTTTTT. This chain joins TRBV5-6 and TRBJ2-2; 8 bases line up with TRBD2. Germline assignment: CDR1 SGHDT and CDR2 YYEEEE. Germline trimming cut 1 base from V and 7 bases from J; bases unmatched to any gene: 12. This CDR3 has 17 residues. The full variable domain, its missing parts supplied by reference TRBV5-6 and TRBJ2-2, is DAGVTQSPTHLIKTRGQQVTLRCSPKSGHDTVSWYQQALGQGPQFIFQYYEEEERQRGNFPDRFSGHQFPNYSSELNVNALLLGDSALYLCASSLRAGVGKRGELFFGEGSRLTVL.

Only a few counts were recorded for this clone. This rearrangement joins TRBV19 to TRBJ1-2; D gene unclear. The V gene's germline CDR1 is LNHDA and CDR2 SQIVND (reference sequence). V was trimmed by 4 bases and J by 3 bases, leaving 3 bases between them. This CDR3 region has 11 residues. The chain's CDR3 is CASSTDYGYTF. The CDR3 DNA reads TGTGCCAGTAGTACGGACTATGGCTACACCTTC.

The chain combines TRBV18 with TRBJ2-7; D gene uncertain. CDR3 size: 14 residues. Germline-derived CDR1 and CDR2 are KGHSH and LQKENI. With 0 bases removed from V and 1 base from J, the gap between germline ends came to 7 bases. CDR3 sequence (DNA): TGTGCCAGCTCACCACCTTTCCGTTCCTACGAGCAGTACTTC. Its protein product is CASSPPFRSYEQYF.

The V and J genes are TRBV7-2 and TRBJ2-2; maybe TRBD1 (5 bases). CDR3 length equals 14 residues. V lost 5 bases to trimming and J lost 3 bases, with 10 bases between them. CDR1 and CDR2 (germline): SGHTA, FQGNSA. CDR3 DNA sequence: TGTGCCAGCAGCCCTCAGGGTCACACCGGGGAGCTGTTTTTT. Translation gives CASSPQGHTGELFF.

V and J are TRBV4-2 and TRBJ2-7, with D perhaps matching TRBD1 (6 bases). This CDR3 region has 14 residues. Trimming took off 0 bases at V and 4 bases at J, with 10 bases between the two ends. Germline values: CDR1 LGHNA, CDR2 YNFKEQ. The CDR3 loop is CASSQELRGYEQYF. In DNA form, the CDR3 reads TGTGCCAGCAGCCAAGAACTAAGGGGGTACGAGCAGTACTTC.

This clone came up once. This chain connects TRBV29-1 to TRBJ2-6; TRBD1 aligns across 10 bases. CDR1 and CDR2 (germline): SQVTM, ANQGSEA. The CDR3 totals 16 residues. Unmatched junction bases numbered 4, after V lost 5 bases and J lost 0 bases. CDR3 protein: CSVTGTGVSGANVLTF. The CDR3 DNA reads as TGCAGCGTTACCGGGACAGGGGTCTCTGGGGCCAACGTCCTGACTTTC.

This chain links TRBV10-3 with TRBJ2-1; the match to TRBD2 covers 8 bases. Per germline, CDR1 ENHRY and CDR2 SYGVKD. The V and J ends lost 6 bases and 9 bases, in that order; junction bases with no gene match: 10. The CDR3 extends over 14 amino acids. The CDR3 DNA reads TGTGCCATCAGGTGGCGGGAGGAAGACGGTGAGCAGTTCTTC. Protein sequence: CAIRWREEDGEQFF.

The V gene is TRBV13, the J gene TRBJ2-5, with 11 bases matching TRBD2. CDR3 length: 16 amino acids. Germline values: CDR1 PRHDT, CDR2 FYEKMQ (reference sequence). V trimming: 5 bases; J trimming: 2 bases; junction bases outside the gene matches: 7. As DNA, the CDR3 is TGTGCCAGCAGCCGACTAGCGGGATGGGATCAAGAGACCCAGTACTTC. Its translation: CASSRLAGWDQETQYF.

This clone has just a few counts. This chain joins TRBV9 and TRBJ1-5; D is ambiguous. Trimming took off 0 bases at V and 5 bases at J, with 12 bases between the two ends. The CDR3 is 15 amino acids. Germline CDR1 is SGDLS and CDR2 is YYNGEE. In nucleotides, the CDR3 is TGTGCCAGCAGCGTAGGAGCAGTCGACGATCAGCCCCAGCATTTT. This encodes CASSVGAVDDQPQHF.

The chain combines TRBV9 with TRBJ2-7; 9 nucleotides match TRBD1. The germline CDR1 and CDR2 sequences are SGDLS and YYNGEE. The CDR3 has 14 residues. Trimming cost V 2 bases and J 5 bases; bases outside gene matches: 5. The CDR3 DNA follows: TGTGCCAGCAGCGTGGGACAGGGTAACCACGAGCAGTACTTC. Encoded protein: CASSVGQGNHEQYF.

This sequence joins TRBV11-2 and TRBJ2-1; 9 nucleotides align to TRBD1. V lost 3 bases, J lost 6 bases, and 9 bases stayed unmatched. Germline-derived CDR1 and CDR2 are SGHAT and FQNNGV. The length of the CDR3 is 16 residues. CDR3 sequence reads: CASSFRGTGNSNEQFF. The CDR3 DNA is TGTGCCAGCAGCTTTAGAGGGACAGGGAATAGCAATGAGCAGTTCTTC.

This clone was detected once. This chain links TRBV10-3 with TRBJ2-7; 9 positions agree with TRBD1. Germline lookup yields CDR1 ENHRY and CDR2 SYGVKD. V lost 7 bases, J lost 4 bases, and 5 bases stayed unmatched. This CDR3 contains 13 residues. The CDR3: CAITPTGGYEQYF. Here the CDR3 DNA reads TGTGCCATCACCCCGACAGGGGGGTACGAGCAGTACTTC.

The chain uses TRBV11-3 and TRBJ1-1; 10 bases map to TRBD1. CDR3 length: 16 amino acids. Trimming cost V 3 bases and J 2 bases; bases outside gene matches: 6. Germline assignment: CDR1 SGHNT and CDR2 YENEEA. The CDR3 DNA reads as TGTGCCAGCAGCTTTGGGACAGGGGCGATAAACACTGAAGCTTTCTTT. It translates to CASSFGTGAINTEAFF.

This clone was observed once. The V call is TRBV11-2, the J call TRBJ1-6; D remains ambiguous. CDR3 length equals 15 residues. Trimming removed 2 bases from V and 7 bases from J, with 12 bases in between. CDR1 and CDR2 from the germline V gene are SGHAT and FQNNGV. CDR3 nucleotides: TGTGCCAGCAGCTTATTCGTAGGCCCGAATTCACCCCTCCACTTT. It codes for CASSLFVGPNSPLHF. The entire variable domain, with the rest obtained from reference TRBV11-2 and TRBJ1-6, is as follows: EAGVAQSPRYKIIEKRQSVAFWCNPISGHATLYWYQQILGQGPKLLIQFQNNGVVDDSQLPKDRFSAERLKGVDSTLKIQPAKLEDSAVYLCASSLFVGPNSPLHFGNGTRLTVT.